Here is one T cell receptor beta chain with its context. These data come from a study of blood T cell repertoires in COVID-19. Produced via immunoSEQ multiplex PCR; TCRdb's table is partial and in-frame only. The sample shows some 300,000 clones, about nine tenths of them seen only once. This CDR3 has 14 amino acids. The junction had 5 bases not matched to a gene; V was cut back by 7 bases and J by 0 bases. Germline values: CDR1 MDHEN, CDR2 SYDVKM. The chain has TRBV28 and TRBJ1-2; 7 bases align to TRBD1. The receptor was isolated from a woman aged 50 to 65 who had been exposed to COVID-19. The sample comprised PBMCs or T cells enriched from blood (not recorded which). For the CDR3, the DNA is TGTGCCAGCACCTCGGGACAGTCTAACTATGGCTACACCTTC. Translated, it gives CASTSGQSNYGYTF.